The present entry profiles one T cell receptor beta chain with its context. The record originates from a study of blood T cell repertoires in COVID-19. Study as a whole: T cells, B-cell-depleted T cells, or PBMCs provided the cDNA or gDNA that served as material.

The germline V gene has CDR1 KGHDR and CDR2 SFDVKD. V was trimmed by 6 bases and J by 2 bases, leaving 10 bases between them. This CDR3 region has 15 residues. Participant age was about 18 to 100 years, and participants resided in roughly 24 US areas. Recovered Cohort 3 donors showed two negative PCRs, clearance, or symptom resolution. The authors' processing: Using reference gene primer amplification, nucleated cell counts were estimated. The repertoire was sequenced with immunoSEQ multiplex PCR; TCRdb's copy has only in-frame clones and lacks some. V and J calls and clone size are as listed in that table; D and trimming were resolved from the DNA. The table has 490,000 or so clones, 75% to 90% seen once.

This sequence joins TRBV24-1 and TRBJ1-6, with D possibly matching TRBD1 (6 bases). This TCR came from a woman aged 55-75 years who had recovered from COVID-19. The sequencing input was PBMCs or T cells enriched from blood (not recorded which). This CDR3 is CATSRGQPYNSPLHF. CDR3 DNA sequence: TGTGCCACCAGTCGGGGACAACCCTATAATTCACCCCTCCACTTT.